Listed below are T cell receptor beta chains from one sample, sequenced in a study of immune characterization of retroperitoneal liposarcoma. TCRdb redid the calling of the PCR reads with MiXCR, one entry per CDR3 protein. Of 8,500 to 14,000 distinct CDR3 sequences in the sample, 45% to 55% were seen once. Sequencing used tumor tissue. These receptors were taken from a female donor with retroperitoneal liposarcoma. Each CDR3 is given with its conserved first and last residue. Each record gives: D gene, clone size, J gene, V gene, CDR3 protein, CDR3 DNA. D genes are given only for firm matches. Size tells how often a clone was seen (once, few, many) or the class of an expanded clone, and some rows leave it out.

d_call: -; clone_size: -; j_call: TRBJ2-2; v_call: TRBV6-6; cdr3_aa: CASSYLANTGELFF; cdr3_nt: TGTGCCAGCAGTTACCTTGCGAACACCGGGGAGCTGTTTTTT
d_call: -; clone_size: -; j_call: TRBJ2-7; v_call: TRBV12-3/TRBV12-4; cdr3_aa: CASRGGSYEQYF; cdr3_nt: TGTGCCAGCAGAGGAGGGAGCTACGAGCAGTACTTC
d_call: -; clone_size: -; j_call: TRBJ2-3; v_call: TRBV7-2; cdr3_aa: CASSLASTDTQYF; cdr3_nt: TGTGCCAGCAGCTTAGCTAGCACAGATACGCAGTATTTT
d_call: TRBD2; clone_size: few; j_call: TRBJ2-1; v_call: TRBV6-6; cdr3_aa: CASSYVGGTYNEQFF; cdr3_nt: TGTGCCAGCAGTTACGTCGGGGGGACCTACAATGAGCAGTTCTTC
d_call: -; clone_size: -; j_call: TRBJ2-7; v_call: TRBV27; cdr3_aa: CASSLERAPYEQYF; cdr3_nt: TGTGCCAGCAGTTTGGAGCGGGCGCCCTACGAGCAGTACTTC
d_call: TRBD2; clone_size: -; j_call: TRBJ2-3; v_call: TRBV10-1; cdr3_aa: CASSDSSGRGDTQYF; cdr3_nt: TGCGCCAGCAGTGACTCTAGCGGGAGAGGTGATACGCAGTATTTT
d_call: TRBD1; clone_size: -; j_call: TRBJ2-2; v_call: TRBV6-1; cdr3_aa: CASRIRDSRGTGELFF; cdr3_nt: TGTGCCAGCAGGATACGGGACAGTCGTGGCACCGGGGAGCTGTTTTTT
d_call: TRBD1; clone_size: -; j_call: TRBJ1-3; v_call: TRBV6-5; cdr3_aa: CASTPGQGSNTIYF; cdr3_nt: TGTGCCAGCACCCCGGGACAGGGTAGCAACACCATATATTTT
d_call: TRBD2; clone_size: -; j_call: TRBJ2-7; v_call: TRBV7-2; cdr3_aa: CASSQSRTSGGGYEQYF; cdr3_nt: TGTGCCAGCAGCCAATCCCGGACTAGCGGAGGGGGCTACGAGCAGTACTTC
d_call: -; clone_size: -; j_call: TRBJ2-1; v_call: TRBV7-6; cdr3_aa: CASSSHPNNEQFF; cdr3_nt: TGTGCCAGCAGCTCACACCCAAACAATGAGCAGTTCTTC